This T cell receptor (beta chain) came from a study of control samples from healthy donors and cancer patients. V dropped 0 bases and J dropped 5; count of bases not matched to a gene: 0. The CDR3 has 13 amino acids. CDR1 is SGHAT and CDR2 is FQNNGV in the germline V gene. Libraries were prepared by immunoSEQ multiplex PCR; TCRdb keeps only in-frame clonotypes and omits some of them. The table records about 160,000 clones, less than 95% of them present only once. Source material: PBMCs. The receptor's source is a man in his 60s with colorectal cancer. This rearrangement joins TRBV11-2 to TRBJ1-2; 7 bases match TRBD1. The CDR3 nucleotides are TGTGCCAGCAGCTTAGAACAGGGGTATGGCTACACCTTC. Its translation is CASSLEQGYGYTF.